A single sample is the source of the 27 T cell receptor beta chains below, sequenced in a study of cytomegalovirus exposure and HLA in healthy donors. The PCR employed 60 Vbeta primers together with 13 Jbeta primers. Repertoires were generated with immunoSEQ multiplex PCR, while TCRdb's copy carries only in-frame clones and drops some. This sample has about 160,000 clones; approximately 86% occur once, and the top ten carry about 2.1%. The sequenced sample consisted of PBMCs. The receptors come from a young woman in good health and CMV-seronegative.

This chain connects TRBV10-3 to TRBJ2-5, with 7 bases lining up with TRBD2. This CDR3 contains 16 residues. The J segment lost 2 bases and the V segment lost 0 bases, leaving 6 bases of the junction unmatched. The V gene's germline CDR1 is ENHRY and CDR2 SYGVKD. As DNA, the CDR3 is TGTGCCATCAGTGAGTCGACGGGAGCGGGGCAAGAGACCCAGTACTTC. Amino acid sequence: CAISESTGAGQETQYF.

The CDR3 is CASSESGRGQTQYF. The CDR3, as DNA: TGTGCCAGCAGTGAAAGCGGCAGGGGGCAGACCCAGTACTTC. The chain is built from TRBV2 and TRBJ2-5, with TRBD1 identical over 8 bases. The CDR3 is 14 amino acids. V was pared by 2 bases and J by 6 bases, with 5 bases of the junction left unmatched. The germline V gene encodes CDR1 SNHLY and CDR2 FYNNEI.

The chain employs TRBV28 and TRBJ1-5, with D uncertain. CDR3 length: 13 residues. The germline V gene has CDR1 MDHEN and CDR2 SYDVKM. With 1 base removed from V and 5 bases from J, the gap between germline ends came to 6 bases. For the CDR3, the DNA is TGTGCCAGCAGTTTATACGGTTATCAGCCCCAGCATTTT. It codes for CASSLYGYQPQHF. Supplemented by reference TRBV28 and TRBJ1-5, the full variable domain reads DVKVTQSSRYLVKRTGEKVFLECVQDMDHENMFWYRQDPGLGLRLIYFSYDVKMKEKGDIPEGYSVSREKKERFSLILESASTNQTSMYLCASSLYGYQPQHFGDGTRLSIL.

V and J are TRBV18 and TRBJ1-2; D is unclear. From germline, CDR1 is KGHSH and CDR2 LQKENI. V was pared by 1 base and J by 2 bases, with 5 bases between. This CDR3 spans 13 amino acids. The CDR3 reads CASSPLQNYGYTF. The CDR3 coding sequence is TGTGCCAGCTCACCACTCCAGAACTATGGCTACACCTTC.

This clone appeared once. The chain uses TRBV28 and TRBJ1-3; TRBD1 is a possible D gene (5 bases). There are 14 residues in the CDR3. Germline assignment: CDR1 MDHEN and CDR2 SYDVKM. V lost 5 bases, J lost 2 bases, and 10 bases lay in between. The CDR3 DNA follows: TGTGCCAGCAGTCCAGACAGTGCTGGAAACACCATATATTTT. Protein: CASSPDSAGNTIYF.

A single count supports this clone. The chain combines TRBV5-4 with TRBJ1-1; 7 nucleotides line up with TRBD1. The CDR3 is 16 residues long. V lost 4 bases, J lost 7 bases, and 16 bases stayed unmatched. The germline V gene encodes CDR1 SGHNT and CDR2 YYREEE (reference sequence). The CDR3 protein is CASSLRGVQGTIEAFF. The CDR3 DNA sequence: TGTGCCAGCAGCCTTCGGGGAGTACAGGGGACGATTGAAGCTTTCTTT.

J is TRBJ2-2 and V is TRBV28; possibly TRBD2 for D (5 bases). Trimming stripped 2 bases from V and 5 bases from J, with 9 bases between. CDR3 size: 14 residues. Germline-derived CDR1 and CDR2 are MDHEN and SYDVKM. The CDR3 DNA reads TGTGCCAGCAGTTTAGGAGGAGCTACCGGGGAGCTGTTTTTT. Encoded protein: CASSLGGATGELFF.

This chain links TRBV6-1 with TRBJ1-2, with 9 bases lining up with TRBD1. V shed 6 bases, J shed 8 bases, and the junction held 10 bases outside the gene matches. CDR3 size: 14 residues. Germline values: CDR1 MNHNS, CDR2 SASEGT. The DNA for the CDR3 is TGTGCCAGCAGGCACAGGGGGCGTGCGCTCGGCTACACCTTC. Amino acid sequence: CASRHRGRALGYTF.

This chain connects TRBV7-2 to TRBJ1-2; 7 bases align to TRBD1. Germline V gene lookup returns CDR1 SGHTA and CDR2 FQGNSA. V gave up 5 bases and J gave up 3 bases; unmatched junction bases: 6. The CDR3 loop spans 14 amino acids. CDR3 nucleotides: TGTGCCAGCAGCGCGAGACAGGGCTACTATGGCTACACCTTC. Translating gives CASSARQGYYGYTF.

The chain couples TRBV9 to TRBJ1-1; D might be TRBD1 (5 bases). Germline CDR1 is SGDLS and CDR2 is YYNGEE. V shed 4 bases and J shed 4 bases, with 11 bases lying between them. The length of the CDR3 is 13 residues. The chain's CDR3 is CASSRRGGTEAFF. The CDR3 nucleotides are TGTGCCAGCAGCCGGCGGGGGGGCACTGAAGCTTTCTTT.

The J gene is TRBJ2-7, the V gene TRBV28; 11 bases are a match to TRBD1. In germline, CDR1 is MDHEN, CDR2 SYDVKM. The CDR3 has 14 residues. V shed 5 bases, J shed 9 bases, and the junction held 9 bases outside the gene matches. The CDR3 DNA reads TGTGCCAGCAGTCCCCGGGGACAGGGGGAAGGGCAGTACTTC. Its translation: CASSPRGQGEGQYF.

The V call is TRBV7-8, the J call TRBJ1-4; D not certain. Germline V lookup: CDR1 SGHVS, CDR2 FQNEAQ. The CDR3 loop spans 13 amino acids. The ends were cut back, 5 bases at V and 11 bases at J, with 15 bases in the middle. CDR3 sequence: CASSNEVIGKLFF. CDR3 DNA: TGTGCCAGCAGCAATGAGGTGATTGGGAAACTGTTTTTT.

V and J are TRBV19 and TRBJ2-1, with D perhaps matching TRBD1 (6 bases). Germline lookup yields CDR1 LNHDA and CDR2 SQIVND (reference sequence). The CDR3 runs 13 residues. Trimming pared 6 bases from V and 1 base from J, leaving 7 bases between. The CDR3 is CASRGGSYNEQFF. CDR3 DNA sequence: TGTGCCAGTAGAGGGGGTTCCTACAATGAGCAGTTCTTC.

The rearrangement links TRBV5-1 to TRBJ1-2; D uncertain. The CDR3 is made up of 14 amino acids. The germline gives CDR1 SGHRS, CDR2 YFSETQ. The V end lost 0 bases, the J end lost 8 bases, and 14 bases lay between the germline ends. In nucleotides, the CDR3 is TGCGCCAGCAGCTTGGCCGGCGCTTTCAGGGGCTACACCTTC. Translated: CASSLAGAFRGYTF. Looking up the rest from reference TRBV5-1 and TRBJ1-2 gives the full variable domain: KAGVTQTPRYLIKTRGQQVTLSCSPISGHRSVSWYQQTPGQGLQFLFEYFSETQRNKGNFPGRFSGRQFSNSRSEMNVSTLELGDSALYLCASSLAGAFRGYTFGSGTRLTVV.

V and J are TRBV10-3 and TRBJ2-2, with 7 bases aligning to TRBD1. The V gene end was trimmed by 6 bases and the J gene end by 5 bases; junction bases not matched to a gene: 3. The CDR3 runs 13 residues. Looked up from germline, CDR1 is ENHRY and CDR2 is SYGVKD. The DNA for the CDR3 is TGTGCCATCAGCTCAGGGGGAACCGGGGAGCTGTTTTTT. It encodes CAISSGGTGELFF.

CDR3 DNA sequence: TGCGCCAGCAGCTTGACAGATGCAACTAATGAAAAACTGTTTTTT. Amino acid sequence: CASSLTDATNEKLFF. The rearrangement uses TRBV5-1 and TRBJ1-4; D gene unclear. This CDR3 region has 15 residues. Trimming removed 1 base at V and 0 bases at J, with 7 bases between. Germline V gene lookup returns CDR1 SGHRS and CDR2 YFSETQ.

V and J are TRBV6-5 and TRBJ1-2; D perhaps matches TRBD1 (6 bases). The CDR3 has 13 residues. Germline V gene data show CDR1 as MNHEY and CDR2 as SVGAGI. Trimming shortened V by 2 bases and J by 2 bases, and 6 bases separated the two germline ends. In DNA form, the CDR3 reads TGTGCCAGCAGTTACGGACAGAACTATGGCTACACCTTC. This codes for CASSYGQNYGYTF.

The CDR3 loop is CACTSGSWGTDTQYF. The CDR3 bases are TGTGCCTGCACCAGCGGGAGTTGGGGCACAGATACGCAGTATTTT. The V and J genes are TRBV30 and TRBJ2-3; TRBD2 matches at 8 bases. The CDR3 is 15 amino acids. With 6 bases clipped from V and 1 base from J, the junction kept 9 bases outside the gene matches. CDR1 is GTSNPN, CDR2 SVGIG, per germline (reference sequence).

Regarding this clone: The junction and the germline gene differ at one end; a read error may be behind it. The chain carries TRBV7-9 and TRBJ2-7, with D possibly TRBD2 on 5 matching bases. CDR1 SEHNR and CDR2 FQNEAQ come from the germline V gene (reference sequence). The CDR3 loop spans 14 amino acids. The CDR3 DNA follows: TGTTCCAGCAGCTTGAGTGACGGAGGTCAGGAGCAGTACTTC. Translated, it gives CSSSLSDGGQEQYF.

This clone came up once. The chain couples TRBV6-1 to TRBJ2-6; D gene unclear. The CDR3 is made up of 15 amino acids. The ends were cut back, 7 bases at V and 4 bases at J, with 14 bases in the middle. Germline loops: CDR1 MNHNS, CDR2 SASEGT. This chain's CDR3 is CASNRVAAGANVLTF. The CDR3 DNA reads TGTGCCAGCAACAGAGTGGCAGCCGGGGCCAACGTCCTGACTTTC.

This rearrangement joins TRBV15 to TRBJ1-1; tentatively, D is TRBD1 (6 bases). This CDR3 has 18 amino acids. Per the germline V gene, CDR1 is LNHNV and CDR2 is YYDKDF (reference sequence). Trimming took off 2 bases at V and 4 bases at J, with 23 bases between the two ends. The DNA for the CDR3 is TGTGCCACCAGCAGACCGATCGGACTAGGGGGGGCAAGCACTGAAGCTTTCTTT. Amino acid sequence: CATSRPIGLGGASTEAFF.

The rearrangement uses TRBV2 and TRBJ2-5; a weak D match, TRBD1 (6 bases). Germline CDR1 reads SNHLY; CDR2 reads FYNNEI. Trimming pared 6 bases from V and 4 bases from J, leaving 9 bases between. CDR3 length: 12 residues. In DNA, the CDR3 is TGTGCCAGCAGCGGGACACGAGAGACCCAGTACTTC. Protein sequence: CASSGTRETQYF.

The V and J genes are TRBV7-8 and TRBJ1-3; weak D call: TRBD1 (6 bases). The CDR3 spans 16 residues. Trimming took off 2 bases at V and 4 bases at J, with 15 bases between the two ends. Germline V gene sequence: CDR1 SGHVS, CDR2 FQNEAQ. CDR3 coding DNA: TGTGCCAGCAGCTTAAACAGGGTTCGGGACGGAAACACCATATATTTT. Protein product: CASSLNRVRDGNTIYF.

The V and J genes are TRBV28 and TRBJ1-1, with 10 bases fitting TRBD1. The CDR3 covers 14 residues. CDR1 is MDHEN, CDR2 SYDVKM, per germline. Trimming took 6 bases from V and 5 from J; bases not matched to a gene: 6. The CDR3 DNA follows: TGTGCCAGCAGGACCGGGACAGGGGTGACTGAAGCTTTCTTT. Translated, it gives CASRTGTGVTEAFF.

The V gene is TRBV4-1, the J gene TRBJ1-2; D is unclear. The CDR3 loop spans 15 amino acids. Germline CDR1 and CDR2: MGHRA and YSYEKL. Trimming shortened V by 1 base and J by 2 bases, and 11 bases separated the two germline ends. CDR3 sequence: CASSQGGGRNYGYTF. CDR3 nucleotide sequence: TGCGCCAGCAGCCAAGGGGGTGGGAGGAACTATGGCTACACCTTC.

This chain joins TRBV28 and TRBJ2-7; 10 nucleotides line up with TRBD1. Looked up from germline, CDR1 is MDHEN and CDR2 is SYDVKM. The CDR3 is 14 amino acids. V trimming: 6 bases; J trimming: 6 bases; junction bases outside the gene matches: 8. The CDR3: CASRRRQGAAEQYF. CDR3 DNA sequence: TGTGCCAGCAGACGGAGACAGGGGGCGGCCGAGCAGTACTTC.

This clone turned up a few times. DNA of the CDR3: TGTGCCAGCAGCTTGGCCGGGGGTCTTAATGAAGCTTTCTTT. It specifies CASSLAGGLNEAFF. The V gene is TRBV5-6, the J gene TRBJ1-1; D possibly corresponds to TRBD1 (5 bases). The CDR3 consists of 14 residues. V was pared by 0 bases and J by 7 bases, with 13 bases between. Germline V gives CDR1 SGHDT, CDR2 YYEEEE.